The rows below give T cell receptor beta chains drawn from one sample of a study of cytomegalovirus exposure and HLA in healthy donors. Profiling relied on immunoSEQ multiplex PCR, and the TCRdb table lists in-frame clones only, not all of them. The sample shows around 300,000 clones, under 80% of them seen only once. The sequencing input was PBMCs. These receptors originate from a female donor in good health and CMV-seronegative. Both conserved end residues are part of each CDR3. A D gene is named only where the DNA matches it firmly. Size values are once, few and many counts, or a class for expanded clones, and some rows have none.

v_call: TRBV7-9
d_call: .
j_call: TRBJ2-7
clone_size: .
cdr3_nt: TGTTCCAGCAGCCAGCTAGGAGAAACCTTCAGCGAGCAGTACTTC
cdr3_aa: CSSSQLGETFSEQYF

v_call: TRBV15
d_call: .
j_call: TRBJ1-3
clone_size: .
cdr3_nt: TGTGCCACCAGTTTGACGGGGGGCGGCGGAAACACCATATATTTT
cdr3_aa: CATSLTGGGGNTIYF

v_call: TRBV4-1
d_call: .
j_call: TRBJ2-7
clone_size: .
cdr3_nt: TGCGCCAGCAGCCAAGAAAGTGGCAGGGACTCCTACGAGCAGTACTTC
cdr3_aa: CASSQESGRDSYEQYF

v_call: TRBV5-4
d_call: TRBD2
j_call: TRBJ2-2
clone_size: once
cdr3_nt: TGTGCCAGCAGCTTTTGGGCTAGCGGGAGGACCGGGGAGCTGTTTTTT
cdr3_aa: CASSFWASGRTGELFF

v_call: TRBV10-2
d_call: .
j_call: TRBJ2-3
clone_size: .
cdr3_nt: TGCGCCAGCAGGGGCAGCACAGATACGCAGTATTTT
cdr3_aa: CASRGSTDTQYF

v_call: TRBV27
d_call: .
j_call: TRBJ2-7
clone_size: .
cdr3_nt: TGTGCCAGCCGCCGGACACGGCCCTCCGAGCAGTACTTC
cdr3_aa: CASRRTRPSEQYF

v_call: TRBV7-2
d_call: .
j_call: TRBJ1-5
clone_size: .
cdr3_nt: TGTGCCAGCAACTACAGGGCCGGGAGCAATCAGCCCCAGCATTTT
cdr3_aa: CASNYRAGSNQPQHF

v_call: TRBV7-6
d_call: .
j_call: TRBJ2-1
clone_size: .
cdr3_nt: TGTGCCAGCAGCCCCGCCGGGACTCCTTACAATGAGCAGTTCTTC
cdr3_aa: CASSPAGTPYNEQFF

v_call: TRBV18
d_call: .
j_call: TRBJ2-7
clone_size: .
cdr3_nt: TGTGCCAGCTCACCAGGTGGGCGGGACTTACCCTACGAGCAGTACTTC
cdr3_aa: CASSPGGRDLPYEQYF

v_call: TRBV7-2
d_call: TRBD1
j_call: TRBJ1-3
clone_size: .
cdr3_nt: TGTGCCAGCAGCTTAGAAGGGGGCTGGAACACCATATATTTT
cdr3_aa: CASSLEGGWNTIYF

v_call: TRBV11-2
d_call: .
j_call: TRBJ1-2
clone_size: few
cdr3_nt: TGTGCCAGCAGCTTATCATCTGGCTACACCTTC
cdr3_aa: CASSLSSGYTF

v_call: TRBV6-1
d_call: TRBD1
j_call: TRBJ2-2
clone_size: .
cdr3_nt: TGTGCCAGCAGTGATGAGACAGGGGGCTACACCGGGGAGCTGTTTTTT
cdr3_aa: CASSDETGGYTGELFF

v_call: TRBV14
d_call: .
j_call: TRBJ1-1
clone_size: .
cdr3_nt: TGTGCCAGCAGCGCGCAGGGAAAGGTCACTGAAGCTTTCTTT
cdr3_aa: CASSAQGKVTEAFF

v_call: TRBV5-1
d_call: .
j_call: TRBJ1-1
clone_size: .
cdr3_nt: TGCGCCAGCAGCTTGGCCATAGGGGCCACTGAAGCTTTCTTT
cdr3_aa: CASSLAIGATEAFF

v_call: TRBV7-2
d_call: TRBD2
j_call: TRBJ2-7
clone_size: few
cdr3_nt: TGTGCCAGCAGCTTAGGAGCGGGAGGGGTCTACGAGCAGTACTTC
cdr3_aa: CASSLGAGGVYEQYF

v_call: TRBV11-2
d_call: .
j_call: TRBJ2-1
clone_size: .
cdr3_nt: TGTGCCAGCAGCTTTAGCCAGCGGGTCCTCAATGAGCAGTTCTTC
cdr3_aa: CASSFSQRVLNEQFF

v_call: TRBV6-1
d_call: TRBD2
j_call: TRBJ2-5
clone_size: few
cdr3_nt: TGTGCCAGCAGCCCCGGGACTAGACAAGAGACCCAGTACTTC
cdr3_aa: CASSPGTRQETQYF

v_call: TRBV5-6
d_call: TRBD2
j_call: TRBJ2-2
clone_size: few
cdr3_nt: TGTGCCAGCAGCCGTAGCGGGAGTTTGAACACCGGGGAGCTGTTTTTT
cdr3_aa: CASSRSGSLNTGELFF

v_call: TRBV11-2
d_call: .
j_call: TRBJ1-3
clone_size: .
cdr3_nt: TGTGCCAGCAGCTTAGATCGATCGGGGGCTGGAAACACCATATATTTT
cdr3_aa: CASSLDRSGAGNTIYF

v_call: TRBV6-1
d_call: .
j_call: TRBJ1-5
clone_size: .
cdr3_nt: TGTGCCAGCAGTGAAGCGGGCATTCAGCCCCAGCATTTT
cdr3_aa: CASSEAGIQPQHF

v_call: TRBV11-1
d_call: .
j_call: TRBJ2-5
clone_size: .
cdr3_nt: TGTGCCAGCAGCTTACTGAGCGGTTCGTACCAAGAGACCCAGTACTTC
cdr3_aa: CASSLLSGSYQETQYF

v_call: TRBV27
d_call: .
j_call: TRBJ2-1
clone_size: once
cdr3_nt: TGTGCCAGCAGTTTATATCCGGTTAGCTCCTACAATGAGCAGTTCTTC
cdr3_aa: CASSLYPVSSYNEQFF

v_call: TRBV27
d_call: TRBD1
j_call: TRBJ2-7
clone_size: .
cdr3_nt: TGTGCCAGCAGTTTAAATAGGGACAGGGATTACTACGAGCAGTACTTC
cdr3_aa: CASSLNRDRDYYEQYF

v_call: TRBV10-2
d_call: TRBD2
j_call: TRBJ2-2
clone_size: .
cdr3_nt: TGCGCCAGCAGTGAGTCGACTCTAGCGGCGCCCGGGGAGCTGTTTTTT
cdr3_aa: CASSESTLAAPGELFF

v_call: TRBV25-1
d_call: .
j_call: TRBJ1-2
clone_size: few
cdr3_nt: TGTGCCAGCAGCCAAGGCGGTGACGGTGGCTACACCTTC
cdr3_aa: CASSQGGDGGYTF

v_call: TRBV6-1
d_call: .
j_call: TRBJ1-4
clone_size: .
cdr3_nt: TGTGCCAGCAGTGAGCGTCAGGGAGGGGAAAAACTGTTTTTT
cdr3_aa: CASSERQGGEKLFF

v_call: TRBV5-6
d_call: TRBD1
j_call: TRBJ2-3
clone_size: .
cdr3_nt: TGTGCCAGCAGCCACAGACAGGGGGCGGGCACAGATACGCAGTATTTT
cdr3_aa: CASSHRQGAGTDTQYF

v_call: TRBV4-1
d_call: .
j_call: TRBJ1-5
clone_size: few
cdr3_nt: TGCGCCAGCAGTCGTGAGGGCAATCAGCCCCAGCATTTT
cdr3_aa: CASSREGNQPQHF

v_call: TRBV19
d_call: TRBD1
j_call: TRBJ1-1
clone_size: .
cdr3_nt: TGTGCCAGTAGCGGGGACAGGGGGCGGACTGAAGCTTTCTTT
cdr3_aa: CASSGDRGRTEAFF

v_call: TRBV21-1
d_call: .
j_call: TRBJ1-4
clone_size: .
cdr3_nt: TGTGCCAGCAGCAAAGGGGGCACAGGAGCAACTAATGAAAAACTGTTTTTT
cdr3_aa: CASSKGGTGATNEKLFF

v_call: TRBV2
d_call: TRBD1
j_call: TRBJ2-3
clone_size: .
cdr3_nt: TGTGCCAGCAGACCGCACACAGGGGGGCCCTTCACAGATACGCAGTATTTT
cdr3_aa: CASRPHTGGPFTDTQYF

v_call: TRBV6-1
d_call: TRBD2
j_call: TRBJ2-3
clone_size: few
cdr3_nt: TGTGCCAGCGATGGACTAGCGAGCACAGATACGCAGTATTTT
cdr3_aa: CASDGLASTDTQYF

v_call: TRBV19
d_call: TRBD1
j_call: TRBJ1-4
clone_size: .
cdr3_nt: TGTGCCAGTAGTGCAGGGACAGCAACTAATGAAAAACTGTTTTTT
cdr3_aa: CASSAGTATNEKLFF